This TCR beta chain was captured by sequencing in a study of T cells in Graves' hyperthyroidism and ophthalmopathy. The study's findings and limits: Classification by a 13 V-J model distinguished ophthalmopathy from stable hyperthyroidism.

There were TCR beta CDR3 regions amplified from RNA transcripts. In the first-round RT-PCR of the TCR CDR3, the HTBI primer set was used. TCRdb fed the multiplex PCR reads into MiXCR, producing one record per CDR3 protein. Of 450,000 to 650,000 distinct CDR3 sequences in the sample, roughly 18% were seen once. Concerning this clonotype itself: Its antigen remains unidentified.

Exclusion followed for patients with uncontrolled infection, other autoimmune disease, pregnancy or lactation. This clonotype originated in a woman aged 18-29 years with Graves' ophthalmopathy. Material for sequencing was blood.

The DNA for the CDR3 is TGCAGTGCTACCAGGGATAACGAGCAGTACTTC. This encodes CSATRDNEQYF. The J gene is TRBJ2-7, the V gene TRBV20-1; tentative D call: TRBD1 (5 bases). V gave up 4 bases and J gave up 5 bases, with 9 bases separating them. This CDR3 spans 11 amino acids. The germline CDR1 and CDR2 sequences are DFQATT and SNEGSKA (reference sequence).